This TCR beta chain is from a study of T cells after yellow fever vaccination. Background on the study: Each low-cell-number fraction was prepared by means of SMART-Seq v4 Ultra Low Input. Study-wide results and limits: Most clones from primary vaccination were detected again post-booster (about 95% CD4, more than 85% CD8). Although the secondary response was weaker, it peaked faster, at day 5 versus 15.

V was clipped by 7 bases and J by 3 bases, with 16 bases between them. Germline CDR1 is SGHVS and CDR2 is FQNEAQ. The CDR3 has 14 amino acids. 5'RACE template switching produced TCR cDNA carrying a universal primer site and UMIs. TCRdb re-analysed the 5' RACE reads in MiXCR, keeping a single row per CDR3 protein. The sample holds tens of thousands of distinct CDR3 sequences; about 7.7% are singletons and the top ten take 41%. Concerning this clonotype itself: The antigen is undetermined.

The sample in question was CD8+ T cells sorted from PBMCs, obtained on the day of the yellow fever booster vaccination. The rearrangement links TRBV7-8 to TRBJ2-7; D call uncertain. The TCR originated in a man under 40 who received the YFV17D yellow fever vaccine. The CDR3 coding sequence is TGTGCCAGCACTTTCCAAGGGCTTTACTACGAGCAGTACTTC. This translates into CASTFQGLYYEQYF.